This TCR beta chain was profiled in a study of T cells in Graves' hyperthyroidism and ophthalmopathy. Germline CDR1 SGHRS, CDR2 YFSETQ. The CDR3 is 15 residues long. V was cut by 0 bases and J by 7 bases, with 14 bases left in between. Whole-study results and caveats: Ophthalmopathy and stable hyperthyroidism were told apart by a 13 V-J model. The model anticipated ophthalmopathy a median around 6 months pre-onset. Blood samples included most of the expanded thyroid clonotypes exceeding 0.001.

As concerns this clonotype: Its specificity is unknown.

Exclusion of patients followed from uncontrolled infection, other autoimmune disease, pregnancy or lactation. Amplified TCR beta CDR3 regions derived from RNA transcripts. HTBI primers were used for first-round RT-PCR of the TCR CDR3. Using its own MiXCR run on the multiplex PCR reads, TCRdb lists one record per CDR3 protein. Of a few hundred thousand distinct CDR3 sequences in the sample, over 15% were seen once. The receptor was derived from a woman aged 55-75 years with Graves' ophthalmopathy. This sequence joins TRBV5-1 and TRBJ2-1; weak D call: TRBD1 (7 bases). Sample: blood. CDR3 in amino acids: CASSLGQGGGNEQFF. The CDR3 nucleotides read TGCGCCAGCAGCTTGGGACAGGGAGGTGGAAATGAGCAGTTCTTC.